The T cell receptor (beta chain) described here comes from a study of OX40 agonist ivuxolimab in advanced cancers. Profiling relied on immunoSEQ multiplex PCR, and the TCRdb table lists in-frame clones only, not all of them. This sample has under 150,000 clones; 75% to 95% occur once, and the top ten carry around 1%. Study conclusions and caveats: At doses 0.1 to 3.0 mg/kg, CD4+ and CD8+ clones expanded. Antigen specificity was not determined for the expanded peripheral T cells.

Regarding this clone: Its antigen is undetermined.

This TCR was sampled from an adult with an advanced solid tumor such as melanoma, head and neck, liver or kidney cancer. Specimen: CD4+ or CD8+ T cells sorted from blood, collected in a trial of the OX40 agonist ivuxolimab.

In nucleotides, the CDR3 is TGTGCCAGCAGCTTGGGACAGGGGAACTATGGCTACACCTTC. Protein product: CASSLGQGNYGYTF. The gene calls are TRBV5-4 and TRBJ1-2, with TRBD1 identical over 8 bases. Germline V lookup: CDR1 SGHNT, CDR2 YYREEE (reference sequence). V dropped 0 bases and J dropped 2; count of bases not matched to a gene: 0. This CDR3 is built from 14 residues.